This T cell receptor beta chain is from a study of T cells in Graves' hyperthyroidism and ophthalmopathy (dated by TCRdb to between 2018 and 2021). Study-level background: Peripheral blood samples were taken at the time of initial diagnosis, prior to any treatment. The paper describes TCR Vbeta CDR3 sequencing of 120 to 150 peripheral blood samples, made up of 40 to 45 ophthalmopathy patients, roughly 75 hyperthyroidism patients and 17 progressor patients. After blood sampling, hyperthyroidism patients were treated with methimazole at a starting dose of 30 mg daily, and ophthalmopathy patients were treated with high-dose intravenous methylprednisolone. The study also compared thyroid tissue and blood T-cell repertoires from over 5 Graves' hyperthyroidism patients. TCR V-J signatures able to tell the groups apart were searched for in a discovery cohort of more than 90 patients, of whom over 40 had Graves' ophthalmopathy and around 58 had stable Graves' hyperthyroidism. For training and testing, the 100 or so patients in the discovery cohort were randomly divided in a 7:3 ratio. Prospective prediction of ophthalmopathy was tested in an independent validation cohort of approximately 19 hyperthyroidism patients and around 16 patients who later progressed to ophthalmopathy.

The germline V gene (reference sequence) yields SEHNR for CDR1 and FQNEAQ for CDR2. The CDR3, from cysteine to phenylalanine, totals 16 residues. CDR3 DNA only is kept here, 48 bases in frame from base 1. V and J are trimmed by 5 bases and 5 bases, and the gene matches miss 8 bases of the junction. The TCR beta CDR3 regions were amplified from RNA transcripts. A first-round RT-PCR of the TCR CDR3 used the HTBI primer set with the Qiagen OneStep RT-PCR kit. Libraries were constructed in a second round of multiplex PCR, after which size selection and purification were performed. Sequencing of the libraries was done on an Illumina HiSeq2000 using paired-end 100 bp reads. The paper's processing steps were these. SOAPnuke was used to process the raw data, with reads discarded if the reads contained adapters or uncalled bases, had a mean Phred below 15, or lacked an exact constant-primer or identifier match. High-quality paired reads were merged using COPE v1.2.5, and each unique nucleotide sequence was defined as a clonotype. MiTCR v1.1 was used to align clonotypes to the IMGT TRBV, TRBD and TRBJ reference segments. The analysis included only V-J combinations with a frequency above 0.0001, which together covered more than 98% of the repertoires. The TCS score was defined as the ratio of F50 (clonal expansion) to E x V (chaos), calculated using BLOSUM62-based TCRdist between CDR3 peptides within each V-J. Welch's t-statistics and random forest reduced around 550 V-J features to 10 to 15, which were used in a naive Bayes classifier (R e1071). TCRdb reprocessed the public reads (quality trimming at Q25 with fastp, clone calling with MiXCR) and kept in-frame beta chains. Each record represents a unique CDR3 protein, reported with the most common genes and DNA among its rows. The V and J calls come from TCRdb's annotation, not from the publication. The sample table shows about 640,000 distinct CDR3 sequences, and more than 20% are seen once. The ten biggest clones cover roughly a third of the sample.

There are many counts of this clonotype. Its specific antigen is unknown. Per-nucleotide qualities are absent, and no much larger clonotype sits a single base away. General study outcomes and caveats: A model built on a 13 V-J signature distinguished ophthalmopathy from stable hyperthyroidism, reaching about 88% sensitivity and about 81% specificity in cross-validation and 80%/75% in testing. No statistical method was used to set the sample size in advance, and investigators knew the group allocation. In validation, the model predicted progression to ophthalmopathy with over 65% sensitivity and 72% to 85% specificity, a median of around six months before onset. Most expanded thyroid clonotypes (frequency above 0.001) were also detected in blood, a finding suggesting that blood repertoires may reflect thyroid immune responses.

In the ophthalmopathy patients, disease was moderately to severely active, with a Clinical Activity Score of 3 or more, a NOSPECS grade of 4 or more, and a duration of less than 3 months. Patients with uncontrolled infections, other autoimmune diseases, pregnancy or lactation were excluded. Diagnoses were established on the basis of clinical symptoms, serum thyroxine and TRAb, thyroid ultrasound, and orbital computed tomography. PBMCs were isolated from 8 to 10 ml of fresh peripheral blood by Ficoll-Paque density gradient centrifugation. Total RNA was extracted with Trizol reagent, and quality was checked on an Agilent 2100 Bioanalyzer.

The rearranged chain carries TRBV7-9 and TRBJ2-2, with 10 junctional bases fitting TRBD1. This TCR was recovered from a man between 25 and 39 years old with Graves' ophthalmopathy. Sequenced: blood. The nucleotides read TGTGCCAGCAGCCCTACGCCGGGACAGGGGACCGGGGAGCTGTTTTTT. This encodes CASSPTPGQGTGELFF.